This is a list of T cell receptor beta chains from one sample in a study of Ad26.COV2.S vaccination and SARS-CoV-2 variants. Sequenced by immunoSEQ multiplex PCR; TCRdb stores in-frame clones only, minus some. In the table there are more than 300,000 clones, around 89% of which are singletons. The sample in question was peripheral blood, obtained in a trial of Ad26.COV2.S vaccine versus placebo. The receptors come from a person aged 18-60 years who received the Ad26.COV2.S COVID-19 vaccine or a placebo. The CDR3 runs from the conserved cysteine through the conserved F or W. The D gene is left open where the match is weak. A clone size is listed for some rows: how often the clone was seen (once, few, many), or a class if it is expanded.

D gene: -
V gene: TRBV7-8
clone size: -
J gene: TRBJ2-2
CDR3 DNA: TGTGCCAGCAGCTTAGATAGAGGCGGGGTTACCGGGGAGCTGTTTTTT
CDR3 protein: CASSLDRGGVTGELFF

D gene: -
V gene: TRBV14
clone size: -
J gene: TRBJ2-1
CDR3 DNA: TGTGCCAGCAGCCCATTCCAAAGCTCCTACAATGAGCAGTTCTTC
CDR3 protein: CASSPFQSSYNEQFF

D gene: TRBD2
V gene: TRBV6-5
clone size: -
J gene: TRBJ2-7
CDR3 DNA: TGTGCCAGCAACACGGGGGGGTCCTACGAGCAGTACTTC
CDR3 protein: CASNTGGSYEQYF

D gene: TRBD2
V gene: TRBV29-1
clone size: once
J gene: TRBJ2-5
CDR3 DNA: TGCAGCCCACGAATAGCGGGACAAGAGACCCAGTACTTC
CDR3 protein: CSPRIAGQETQYF

D gene: TRBD2
V gene: TRBV4-1
clone size: few
J gene: TRBJ2-2
CDR3 DNA: TGCGCCAGCAGCCAAGGCGGCGGGAGGGCCGCCGTCGGGGAGCTGTTTTTT
CDR3 protein: CASSQGGGRAAVGELFF

D gene: TRBD1
V gene: TRBV24-1
clone size: -
J gene: TRBJ2-5
CDR3 DNA: TGTGCCACCAGTGGACAGGGTGGACAAGAGACCCAGTACTTC
CDR3 protein: CATSGQGGQETQYF

D gene: TRBD1
V gene: TRBV3-1/TRBV3-2
clone size: -
J gene: TRBJ2-3
CDR3 DNA: TGTGCCAGCAGCCATCTCGGACAGGGAGACACAGATACGCAGTATTTT
CDR3 protein: CASSHLGQGDTDTQYF

D gene: -
V gene: TRBV2
clone size: once
J gene: TRBJ1-1
CDR3 DNA: TGTGCCAGCAGTGTACGGGGGGAGCGGAAGGCTTTCTTT
CDR3 protein: CASSVRGERKAFF

D gene: TRBD2
V gene: TRBV7-2
clone size: -
J gene: TRBJ2-1
CDR3 DNA: TGTGCCAGCAGCTTTGGGACTAGCAGGGTCTTC
CDR3 protein: CASSFGTSRVF

D gene: -
V gene: TRBV5-1
clone size: -
J gene: TRBJ1-5
CDR3 DNA: TGCGCCAGCAGCTTGGACAGTAGCAATCAGCCCCAGCATTTT
CDR3 protein: CASSLDSSNQPQHF

D gene: -
V gene: TRBV12-2
clone size: -
J gene: TRBJ1-5
CDR3 DNA: TGTGCAAGTCGCTCAGGCCGTGACAGGGGAAGCAATCAGCCCCAGCATTTT
CDR3 protein: CASRSGRDRGSNQPQHF

D gene: TRBD1
V gene: TRBV28
clone size: -
J gene: TRBJ1-3
CDR3 DNA: TGTGCCAGCAGTTCCGGGACAGTTGGAAACACCATATATTTT
CDR3 protein: CASSSGTVGNTIYF

D gene: -
V gene: TRBV5-6
clone size: -
J gene: TRBJ1-2
CDR3 DNA: TGTGCCAGCAGCTTGGCACAGGTCCGTGGAGGCTACACCTTC
CDR3 protein: CASSLAQVRGGYTF

D gene: -
V gene: TRBV28
clone size: -
J gene: TRBJ1-1
CDR3 DNA: TGTGCCAGCAGAGACCCCCGGGAGAGGGGTCCTAACACTGAAGCTTTCTTT
CDR3 protein: CASRDPRERGPNTEAFF

D gene: -
V gene: TRBV6-5
clone size: -
J gene: TRBJ1-6
CDR3 DNA: TGTGCCAGCACCTACACGCCGGGGGGAAATTCACCCCTCCACTTT
CDR3 protein: CASTYTPGGNSPLHF

D gene: -
V gene: TRBV6-6
clone size: -
J gene: TRBJ1-4
CDR3 DNA: TGTGCCAGCAGTTTCCCGAAGGGTGGGGGCGAAAAACTGTTTTTT
CDR3 protein: CASSFPKGGGEKLFF

D gene: -
V gene: TRBV21-1
clone size: -
J gene: TRBJ2-6
CDR3 DNA: TGTGCCAGATATTCTTCAGGGGTCGGTGGGGCCAACGTCCTGACTTTC
CDR3 protein: CARYSSGVGGANVLTF

D gene: TRBD1
V gene: TRBV7-8
clone size: -
J gene: TRBJ2-7
CDR3 DNA: TGTGCCAGCAGCTTAAAACAGGACAGGCCTACCTACGAGCAGTACTTC
CDR3 protein: CASSLKQDRPTYEQYF

D gene: TRBD1
V gene: TRBV4-3
clone size: -
J gene: TRBJ1-1
CDR3 DNA: TGCGCCAGCAGCCAAGGGACAGGGTACTCTGAAGCTTTCTTT
CDR3 protein: CASSQGTGYSEAFF

D gene: TRBD1
V gene: TRBV9
clone size: once
J gene: TRBJ2-7
CDR3 DNA: TGTGCCAGCAGCGTTACAGGGGAAAGCTACGAGCAGTACTTC
CDR3 protein: CASSVTGESYEQYF

D gene: -
V gene: TRBV5-1
clone size: -
J gene: TRBJ1-6
CDR3 DNA: TGCGCCAGCAGCTTGAACGGTTTAAATTCACCCCTCCACTTT
CDR3 protein: CASSLNGLNSPLHF

D gene: -
V gene: TRBV6-5
clone size: -
J gene: TRBJ1-1
CDR3 DNA: TGTGCCAGCAAGGACGGAGACACTGAAGCTTTCTTT
CDR3 protein: CASKDGDTEAFF

D gene: -
V gene: TRBV5-6
clone size: -
J gene: TRBJ1-2
CDR3 DNA: TGTGCCAGCAGCTTGGGGACGTTCCAAGGCTACACCTTC
CDR3 protein: CASSLGTFQGYTF

D gene: -
V gene: TRBV20-1
clone size: once
J gene: TRBJ2-2
CDR3 DNA: TGCAGTGCTAGTTCAGGGGCTCCCACCGGGGAGCTGTTTTTT
CDR3 protein: CSASSGAPTGELFF

D gene: TRBD1
V gene: TRBV30
clone size: once
J gene: TRBJ1-2
CDR3 DNA: TGTGCCTGGAATCCAGGGGGTTATGGCTACACCTTC
CDR3 protein: CAWNPGGYGYTF

D gene: -
V gene: TRBV27
clone size: -
J gene: TRBJ2-7
CDR3 DNA: TGTGCCAGCAGCGTCCGAGGGGCTTCCTACGAGCAGTACTTC
CDR3 protein: CASSVRGASYEQYF

D gene: -
V gene: TRBV6-5
clone size: -
J gene: TRBJ1-1
CDR3 DNA: TGTGCCAGCAGTTCTAGCCCGAAGGGGGACACTGAAGCTTTCTTT
CDR3 protein: CASSSSPKGDTEAFF

D gene: TRBD1
V gene: TRBV10-3
clone size: -
J gene: TRBJ1-1
CDR3 DNA: TGTGCCATCAGTGAAGGCAGGGGGCTAGAAGTAACTGAAGCTTTCTTT
CDR3 protein: CAISEGRGLEVTEAFF

D gene: TRBD2
V gene: TRBV13
clone size: -
J gene: TRBJ2-3
CDR3 DNA: TGTGCCAGCAGCTTAGAAGGGCGGGGGGGCCCAGATACGCAGTATTTT
CDR3 protein: CASSLEGRGGPDTQYF

D gene: -
V gene: TRBV2
clone size: -
J gene: TRBJ2-7
CDR3 DNA: TGTGCCAGCAGTTCCGAACCAGGGGTTACCTACGAGCAGTACTTC
CDR3 protein: CASSSEPGVTYEQYF

D gene: -
V gene: TRBV5-6
clone size: -
J gene: TRBJ1-5
CDR3 DNA: TGTGCCAGCAGCTTTGGGGATACCAATCAGCCCCAGCATTTT
CDR3 protein: CASSFGDTNQPQHF

D gene: -
V gene: TRBV11-3
clone size: -
J gene: TRBJ2-5
CDR3 DNA: TGTGCCAGCAGCCTCGGACAGCAAGAGACCCAGTACTTC
CDR3 protein: CASSLGQQETQYF

D gene: -
V gene: TRBV29-1
clone size: -
J gene: TRBJ2-3
CDR3 DNA: TGCAGCGTTGAACGAGGGGTCGGGGCAGATACGCAGTATTTT
CDR3 protein: CSVERGVGADTQYF

D gene: -
V gene: TRBV3-1/TRBV3-2
clone size: -
J gene: TRBJ2-7
CDR3 DNA: TGTGCCAGCAGCCAAGTAGACCGCCCCCACGAGCAGTACTTC
CDR3 protein: CASSQVDRPHEQYF

D gene: -
V gene: TRBV6-2/TRBV6-3
clone size: -
J gene: TRBJ2-6
CDR3 DNA: TGTGCCAGCAGTTACTCTGGGGCCAACGTCCTGACTTTC
CDR3 protein: CASSYSGANVLTF

D gene: -
V gene: TRBV7-2
clone size: -
J gene: TRBJ2-7
CDR3 DNA: TGTGCCAGCAGCCCTCGACACCCATACGAGCAGTACTTC
CDR3 protein: CASSPRHPYEQYF

D gene: TRBD1
V gene: TRBV19
clone size: -
J gene: TRBJ2-7
CDR3 DNA: TGTGCCAGTAGTATAGAGGACAGGAGCTCCTACGAGCAGTACTTC
CDR3 protein: CASSIEDRSSYEQYF

D gene: -
V gene: TRBV7-9
clone size: -
J gene: TRBJ1-3
CDR3 DNA: TGTGCCAGCAGTCTGTCTGGAAACACCATATATTTT
CDR3 protein: CASSLSGNTIYF

D gene: -
V gene: TRBV30
clone size: -
J gene: TRBJ1-3
CDR3 DNA: TGTGCCTGGGGAAGCTCTGGAAACACCATATATTTT
CDR3 protein: CAWGSSGNTIYF

D gene: -
V gene: TRBV6-5
clone size: -
J gene: TRBJ1-2
CDR3 DNA: TGTGCCAGCGGATCTCCGGGAACAGGGTCCTACGGCTACACCTTC
CDR3 protein: CASGSPGTGSYGYTF

D gene: -
V gene: TRBV4-1
clone size: -
J gene: TRBJ2-5
CDR3 DNA: TGCGCCAGCAGCCAAGTTGTTGCAGCGGGCCAAGAGACCCAGTACTTC
CDR3 protein: CASSQVVAAGQETQYF

D gene: TRBD1
V gene: TRBV7-8
clone size: -
J gene: TRBJ2-5
CDR3 DNA: TGTGCCAGCAGCTCACCGGGACAGGGTTACTCCCCAACCCAGTACTTC
CDR3 protein: CASSSPGQGYSPTQYF

D gene: TRBD2
V gene: TRBV5-1
clone size: -
J gene: TRBJ2-3
CDR3 DNA: TGCGCCAGCAGCTTGGTCCTAGCGGGGGCCAGCGAGGGCACAGATACGCAGTATTTT
CDR3 protein: CASSLVLAGASEGTDTQYF

D gene: TRBD2
V gene: TRBV5-4
clone size: -
J gene: TRBJ2-5
CDR3 DNA: TGTGCCAGCAGTCTGAGCGGGACCCCGGCCCAGTACTTC
CDR3 protein: CASSLSGTPAQYF

D gene: TRBD2
V gene: TRBV4-3
clone size: -
J gene: TRBJ2-5
CDR3 DNA: TGCGCCAGCAGCCAAGAAAGACTTGGACTAGTCGGAGAGACCCAGTACTTC
CDR3 protein: CASSQERLGLVGETQYF

D gene: TRBD2
V gene: TRBV7-9
clone size: few
J gene: TRBJ2-1
CDR3 DNA: TGTGCCAGCAGCGTAGCGGGAGACACCTACAATGAGCAGTTCTTC
CDR3 protein: CASSVAGDTYNEQFF

D gene: TRBD2
V gene: TRBV19
clone size: -
J gene: TRBJ2-1
CDR3 DNA: TGTGCCAGTAGTGGCGGGACTAGCGGGAGAATTAACAATGAGCAGTTCTTC
CDR3 protein: CASSGGTSGRINNEQFF

D gene: -
V gene: TRBV5-1
clone size: few
J gene: TRBJ2-1
CDR3 DNA: TGCGCCAGCAGCTTACAGACCTACAATGAGCAGTTCTTC
CDR3 protein: CASSLQTYNEQFF

D gene: -
V gene: TRBV7-2
clone size: -
J gene: TRBJ1-5
CDR3 DNA: TGTGCCAGCAGCTTCGACGGCGGTGAAAATCAGCCCCAGCATTTT
CDR3 protein: CASSFDGGENQPQHF

D gene: -
V gene: TRBV15
clone size: -
J gene: TRBJ1-5
CDR3 DNA: TGTGCCACCAGCAGAGGGACCAATCAGCCCCAGCATTTT
CDR3 protein: CATSRGTNQPQHF

D gene: -
V gene: TRBV19
clone size: -
J gene: TRBJ1-1
CDR3 DNA: TGTGCCAGTAGTGTAGAAGGGACGAACACTGAAGCTTTCTTT
CDR3 protein: CASSVEGTNTEAFF

D gene: -
V gene: TRBV5-4
clone size: once
J gene: TRBJ2-2
CDR3 DNA: TGTGCCAGCAGCTTTCGGACATTTAACACCGGGGAGCTGTTTTTT
CDR3 protein: CASSFRTFNTGELFF

D gene: -
V gene: TRBV5-1
clone size: few
J gene: TRBJ1-6
CDR3 DNA: TGCGCCAGCAGCTTGGAGGGACGTCCAGGATTATCACCCCTCCACTTT
CDR3 protein: CASSLEGRPGLSPLHF

D gene: TRBD1
V gene: TRBV11-3
clone size: -
J gene: TRBJ1-3
CDR3 DNA: TGTGCCAGCAGCGACGGACAGGGGAGAAACACCATATATTTT
CDR3 protein: CASSDGQGRNTIYF

D gene: TRBD1
V gene: TRBV12-3/TRBV12-4
clone size: -
J gene: TRBJ2-7
CDR3 DNA: TGTGCCAGCAGTCTGACAGGGTCGGACGAGCAGTACTTC
CDR3 protein: CASSLTGSDEQYF

D gene: -
V gene: TRBV27
clone size: once
J gene: TRBJ2-2
CDR3 DNA: TGTGCCAGCACCTCGGGGCGCCGGGACACCGGGGAGCTGTTTTTT
CDR3 protein: CASTSGRRDTGELFF

D gene: -
V gene: TRBV25-1
clone size: -
J gene: TRBJ1-1
CDR3 DNA: TGTGCCAGCGGGGTAGGGGGGAACACTGAAGCTTTCTTT
CDR3 protein: CASGVGGNTEAFF

D gene: -
V gene: TRBV14
clone size: once
J gene: TRBJ1-6
CDR3 DNA: TGTGCCAGCAGCCAACGAATAGGCGGTTCACCCCTCCACTTT
CDR3 protein: CASSQRIGGSPLHF

D gene: TRBD2
V gene: TRBV5-4
clone size: -
J gene: TRBJ2-3
CDR3 DNA: TGTGCCAGCAGCTTGGGGACTAGCGGGAGTTTGGGCACAGATACGCAGTATTTT
CDR3 protein: CASSLGTSGSLGTDTQYF

D gene: -
V gene: TRBV27
clone size: once
J gene: TRBJ1-2
CDR3 DNA: TGTGCCAGCAGTCCAATGAAGGGTGGCTACACCTTC
CDR3 protein: CASSPMKGGYTF